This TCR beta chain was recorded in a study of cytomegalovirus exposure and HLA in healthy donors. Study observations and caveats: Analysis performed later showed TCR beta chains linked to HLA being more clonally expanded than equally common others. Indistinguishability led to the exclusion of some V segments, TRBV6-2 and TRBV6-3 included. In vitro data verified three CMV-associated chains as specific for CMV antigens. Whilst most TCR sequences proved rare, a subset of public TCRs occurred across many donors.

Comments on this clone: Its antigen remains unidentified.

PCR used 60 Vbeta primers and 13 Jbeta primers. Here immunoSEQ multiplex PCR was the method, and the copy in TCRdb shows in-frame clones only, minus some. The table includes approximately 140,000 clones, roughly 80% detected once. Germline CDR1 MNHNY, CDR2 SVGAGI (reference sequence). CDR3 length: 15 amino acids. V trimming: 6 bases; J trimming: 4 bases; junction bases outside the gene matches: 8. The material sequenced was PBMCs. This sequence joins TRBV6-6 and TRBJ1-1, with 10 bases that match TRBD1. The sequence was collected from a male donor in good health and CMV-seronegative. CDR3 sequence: CASRGTDRGRTEAFF. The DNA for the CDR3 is TGTGCCAGCAGGGGGACTGACAGGGGGCGCACTGAAGCTTTCTTT.